This is a list of T cell receptor beta chains from one sample in a study of breast tumors, draining lymph nodes, adjacent tissues. MiXCR, run by TCRdb on the multiplex PCR reads, gives a single entry per CDR3 protein. This sample yields about 140,000 distinct CDR3 sequences, of which 32% are seen a single time; 2% to 2.5% belongs to the top ten. Sequencing was done on a sample of axillary lymph node tissue. The receptors originated from a female donor with breast cancer. Some clones in this sample may be carry-over from other donors' samples. Both conserved end residues are part of each CDR3. D genes are given only for firm matches. Size values are once, few and many counts, or a class for expanded clones, and some rows have none.

.	TRBJ1-6	TRBV7-2	many	CASSLGSQSNSPLHF	TGTGCCAGCAGCTTAGGTTCGCAGTCAAATTCACCCCTCCACTTT
.	TRBJ1-1	TRBV18	.	CASSPVAADMNTEAFF	TGTGCCAGCTCACCAGTGGCAGCAGACATGAACACTGAAGCTTTCTTT
.	TRBJ2-5	TRBV3-1	many	CASRGRNLAETQYF	TGTGCCAGCAGGGGCAGAAATCTGGCAGAGACCCAGTACTTC
TRBD2	TRBJ2-3	TRBV27	few	CASSLWLAGTDTQYF	TGTGCCAGCAGTTTATGGCTAGCGGGCACAGATACGCAGTATTTT
.	TRBJ1-6	TRBV5-1	many	CASSLVLGTTSPLHF	TGCGCCAGCAGCTTGGTTCTGGGAACGACTTCACCCCTCCACTTT
.	TRBJ1-1	TRBV6-4	.	CASSHDTNTEAFF	TGTGCCAGCAGCCATGACACGAACACTGAAGCTTTCTTT
TRBD2	TRBJ2-2	TRBV7-3	many	CASSPGTSGGTGELFF	TGTGCCAGCAGTCCCGGGACTAGCGGGGGCACCGGGGAGCTGTTTTTT
.	TRBJ1-5	TRBV7-6	many	CASSLSNHQPQHF	TGTGCCAGCAGCTTGTCAAACCATCAGCCCCAGCATTTT
.	TRBJ1-4	TRBV20-1	many	CSATGLQGGEKLFF	TGCAGTGCTACGGGTCTTCAAGGTGGAGAAAAACTGTTTTTT
.	TRBJ1-1	TRBV2	many	CASSTGPGGTEAFF	TGTGCCAGCAGTACGGGACCTGGGGGGACTGAAGCTTTCTTT
.	TRBJ2-3	TRBV7-9	.	CASSLVAGTQYF	TGTGCCAGCAGCTTAGTGGCCGGTACGCAGTATTTT
.	TRBJ2-2	TRBV27	.	CASRLTPNTGELFF	TGTGCCAGCAGGCTGACTCCTAACACCGGGGAGCTGTTTTTT
TRBD2	TRBJ2-2	TRBV7-2	many	CASSSGTSGATGELFF	TGTGCCAGCAGCTCTGGGACTAGCGGGGCTACCGGGGAGCTGTTTTTT
.	TRBJ2-5	TRBV7-2	.	CASSVPGHPYQETQYF	TGTGCCAGCAGCGTCCCGGGACACCCGTACCAAGAGACCCAGTACTTC
TRBD1	TRBJ2-5	TRBV29-1	.	CSVAPTGQVGETQYF	TGCAGCGTTGCCCCGACAGGACAGGTGGGAGAGACCCAGTACTTC
TRBD2	TRBJ2-2	TRBV7-9	many	CASTQTSGDTGELFF	TGTGCCAGCACCCAAACTAGCGGGGACACCGGGGAGCTGTTTTTT
TRBD1	TRBJ2-5	TRBV20-1	many	CSASGDRAETQYF	TGCAGTGCTAGTGGGGACAGGGCAGAGACCCAGTACTTC
.	TRBJ1-6	TRBV6-2/TRBV6-3	many	CATVMVINSPLHF	TGTGCCACCGTAATGGTTATCAATTCACCCCTCCACTTT
.	TRBJ2-1	TRBV9	many	CASSPPSGQSYNEQFF	TGTGCCAGCAGCCCCCCGTCAGGACAGAGCTACAATGAGCAGTTCTTC
.	TRBJ1-6	TRBV19	.	CASSIGQNNSPLHF	TGTGCCAGTAGTATTGGACAGAATAATTCACCCCTCCACTTT
.	TRBJ1-5	TRBV12-3/TRBV12-4	many	CASNRDDQPQHF	TGTGCCAGCAATAGGGATGATCAGCCCCAGCATTTT
.	TRBJ2-2	TRBV7-9	many	CAIRQGELFF	TGTGCCATCCGTCAGGGGGAGCTGTTTTTT
TRBD1	TRBJ1-2	TRBV6-1	.	CAGGSDRGNYGYTF	TGTGCCGGCGGTTCGGACAGGGGTAACTATGGCTACACCTTT
TRBD1	TRBJ1-6	TRBV6-5	many	CASSYSTGVTGSPLHF	TGTGCCAGCAGTTACTCGACAGGGGTAACTGGGTCACCCCTCCACTTT
.	TRBJ2-5	TRBV7-2	many	CASSLAGTEGETQYF	TGTGCCAGCAGCTTAGCAGGCACCGAGGGGGAGACCCAGTACTTC
.	TRBJ2-3	TRBV6-6	many	CASKERRTDTQYF	TGTGCCAGCAAGGAGCGACGCACAGATACGCAGTATTTT
.	TRBJ2-5	TRBV10-2	.	CASSLGTFGETQYF	TGCGCCAGCAGTCTAGGGACCTTCGGGGAGACCCAGTACTTC
.	TRBJ1-2	TRBV10-3	many	CAISEGFRPRVGYTF	TGTGCCATCAGTGAAGGATTCAGGCCCCGTGTAGGCTACACCTTC
.	TRBJ2-3	TRBV11-3	.	CASSLGRGSDTDTQYF	TGTGCCAGCAGCTTAGGACGGGGTTCTGACACAGATACGCAGTATTTT